This T cell receptor (beta chain) was identified during a study of cytomegalovirus exposure and HLA in healthy donors. Measured with immunoSEQ multiplex PCR; TCRdb has only the in-frame clones, and not every one. The data hold about 240,000 clones, with more than 75% observed a single time. In its sample, this clone was seen many times. Sequenced sample: PBMCs. The sequence derives from a woman aged 25-40 years in good health and CMV-seropositive.

The CDR3 region is CASSLSIGLDTRNTEAFF. The CDR3 DNA follows: TGTGCCAGCAGCTTGTCGATCGGCCTGGACACACGGAACACTGAAGCTTTCTTT. The chain has TRBV5-6 and TRBJ1-1, with D maybe TRBD1 (5 bases). There are 18 residues in the CDR3. With 1 base removed from V and 1 base from J, the gap between germline ends came to 20 bases. Germline assignment: CDR1 SGHDT and CDR2 YYEEEE.